A selection of T cell receptor beta chains follows, all from one sample in a study of PD-L1 blockade in urothelial cancer. Data came from immunoSEQ multiplex PCR; TCRdb stores just in-frame clones and leaves some out. The sample includes roughly 28,000 clones, around four fifths of them seen just once. The sequencing here drew on PBMCs, taken around atezolizumab (anti-PD-L1) treatment. The receptors stem from an older man with urothelial cancer. Each CDR3 is given with its conserved first and last residue. Each record gives: clone size, CDR3 length, D gene, J gene, V gene, CDR3 protein, CDR3 DNA. A D gene is named only where the DNA matches it firmly. Where a row states a size, it is once, few, many or the class of an expanded clone; other rows omit it.

>.|16|TRBD1|TRBJ2-6|TRBV7-9
CASSSKTGVGANVLTF
TGTGCCAGCAGCTCTAAGACAGGGGTTGGGGCCAACGTCCTGACTTTC
>.|16|.|TRBJ2-2|TRBV5-4
CASSPGFSGLTGELFF
TGTGCCAGCAGCCCGGGGTTTTCTGGGCTCACCGGGGAGCTGTTTTTT
>.|17|.|TRBJ2-1|TRBV7-2
CASSLFPREGTNNEQFF
TGTGCCAGCAGCCTATTCCCCAGGGAAGGAACGAACAATGAGCAGTTCTTC
>few|15|TRBD2|TRBJ2-3|TRBV7-2
CASSLGGLASDTQYF
TGTGCCAGCAGCTTAGGCGGACTAGCGTCAGATACGCAGTATTTT
>few|14|TRBD1|TRBJ1-3|TRBV30
CAWSSGGTGNTIYF
TGTGCCTGGAGTTCAGGGGGAACTGGAAACACCATATATTTT
>.|15|TRBD1|TRBJ2-5|TRBV2
CASSQQGAFGETQYF
TGTGCCAGCAGCCAACAGGGGGCTTTTGGGGAGACCCAGTACTTC
>.|12|.|TRBJ2-3|TRBV28
CASSSIGDTQYF
TGTGCCAGCAGCTCCATCGGGGATACGCAGTATTTT
>few|14|TRBD1|TRBJ2-7|TRBV2
CASIQQGVINEQYF
TGTGCCAGCATCCAACAGGGGGTAATCAACGAGCAGTACTTC
>few|15|TRBD1|TRBJ1-1|TRBV27
CASSLTGPGGTEAFF
TGTGCCAGCAGTTTGACGGGCCCAGGGGGCACTGAAGCTTTCTTT
>.|15|.|TRBJ2-7|TRBV9
CASSVDMSGSYEQYF
TGTGCCAGCAGCGTAGATATGAGCGGGTCCTACGAGCAGTACTTC
>.|14|.|TRBJ2-4|TRBV28
CASSLLGAVDIQYF
TGTGCCAGCAGTTTATTGGGGGCGGTGGACATTCAGTACTTC
>.|12|.|TRBJ1-1|TRBV29-1
CSAGGKNTEAFF
TGCAGCGCGGGGGGGAAGAACACTGAAGCTTTCTTT